This passage covers 29 T cell receptor beta chains from one sample sequenced in a study of OX40 agonist ivuxolimab in advanced cancers. This table comes from immunoSEQ multiplex PCR, and its TCRdb copy is limited to in-frame clones, with some not included. The sample records 45,000 to 55,000 clones, 70% to 90% being singletons. The sequences come from CD4+ or CD8+ T cells sorted from blood, collected in a trial of the OX40 agonist ivuxolimab. The receptors originated from an adult with an advanced solid tumor such as melanoma, head and neck, liver or kidney cancer.

This clone has only a few counts. This chain joins TRBV4-1 and TRBJ2-7; 14 bases agree with TRBD2. Trimming cost V 3 bases and J 5 bases; bases outside gene matches: 24. Germline-derived CDR1 and CDR2 are MGHRA and YSYEKL. CDR3 length: 22 amino acids. The CDR3 region has the DNA TGCGCCAGCAGCCACCGGGGAGCCAGGGCCGGGACTAGCGGGAGCTGGCCCCACGAGCAGTACTTC. Protein: CASSHRGARAGTSGSWPHEQYF.

The chain links TRBV7-9 to TRBJ1-2; tentatively, D is TRBD1 (5 bases). V lost 5 bases, J lost 5 bases, and 9 bases lay in between. CDR3 length equals 12 residues. Germline lookup yields CDR1 SEHNR and CDR2 FQNEAQ (reference sequence). The CDR3 sequence: CASSLQEYGYTF. The CDR3 DNA reads TGTGCCAGCAGCCTACAGGAATATGGCTACACCTTC. Drawing the rest from reference TRBV7-9 and TRBJ1-2, the complete variable domain is DTGVSQNPRHKITKRGQNVTFRCDPISEHNRLYWYRQTLGQGPEFLTYFQNEAQLEKSRLLSDRFSAERPKGSFSTLEIQRTEQGDSAMYLCASSLQEYGYTFGSGTRLTVV.

The chain links TRBV2 to TRBJ2-3, with 8 bases that match TRBD2. J was trimmed by 6 bases and V by 9 bases; bases with no gene match: 11. Germline CDR1 and CDR2: SNHLY and FYNNEI. The CDR3 spans 14 residues. CDR3 sequence: CARGRAGEADTQYF. The CDR3 DNA is TGTGCCAGGGGCCGAGCGGGAGAGGCGGATACGCAGTATTTT.

The chain links TRBV11-3 to TRBJ2-4; 11 bases map to TRBD2. J gave up 9 bases and V 5 bases, and 6 bases lay outside the gene matches. CDR1 is SGHNT and CDR2 is YENEEA in the germline V gene. This CDR3 is 14 amino acids long. The CDR3, as DNA: TGTGCCAGCAGCCAGACTAGCGGGAATCCCATTCAGTACTTC. Protein: CASSQTSGNPIQYF.

This clone was observed a few times. The genes are TRBV7-2 and TRBJ2-3, with 8 positions matching TRBD2. The CDR3 loop spans 17 amino acids. CDR1 and CDR2 (germline): SGHTA, FQGNSA. The ends lost 4 bases at V and 0 bases at J; junction bases unmatched: 9. The CDR3 protein is CASSSRGGTVSTDTQYF. In nucleotides, the CDR3 is TGTGCCAGCAGCTCCCGGGGGGGGACCGTTAGCACAGATACGCAGTATTTT.

The V call is TRBV2, the J call TRBJ1-1; D gene uncertain. The CDR3 has 13 amino acids. Per germline, CDR1 SNHLY and CDR2 FYNNEI. Trimming took off 7 bases at V and 1 base at J, with 10 bases between the two ends. The CDR3 is CASNPTQNTEAFF. CDR3 in DNA: TGTGCCAGCAATCCGACACAGAACACTGAAGCTTTCTTT.

The chain carries TRBV19 and TRBJ1-5; D is unresolved. The CDR3 has 14 residues. Trimming left V 3 bases short and J 6 bases short, with 12 bases between. Germline assignment: CDR1 LNHDA and CDR2 SQIVND (reference sequence). Here the CDR3 DNA reads TGTGCCAGTAGTATCAAAGGGTTTGGTCAGCCCCAGCATTTT. It encodes CASSIKGFGQPQHF. Together with reference TRBV19 and TRBJ1-5, the CDR3 gives the full variable domain: DGGITQSPKYLFRKEGQNVTLSCEQNLNHDAMYWYRQDPGQGLRLIYYSQIVNDFQKGDIAEGYSVSREKKESFPLTVTSAQKNPTAFYLCASSIKGFGQPQHFGDGTRLSIL.

The DNA of the CDR3 is TGCGCCAGCAGCTTGGACCCAGGGGCGAGCAATCAGCCCCAGCATTTT. Amino acids: CASSLDPGASNQPQHF. The rearrangement uses TRBV5-1 and TRBJ1-5, with TRBD1 as a possible D gene (6 bases). The germline V gene has CDR1 SGHRS and CDR2 YFSETQ. This CDR3 has 16 amino acids. V was trimmed by 0 bases and J by 1 base, leaving 11 bases between them.

This chain's CDR3 is CASSNRDGVNTGELFF. CDR3 DNA: TGTGCCAGCAGTAACCGGGACGGGGTGAACACCGGGGAGCTGTTTTTT. The J gene is TRBJ2-2, the V gene TRBV27; D may be TRBD1 or TRBD2 (5 bases each). The CDR3 runs to 16 residues. V was shortened by 5 bases and J by 1 base, with 14 bases between the two germline ends. The V gene's germline CDR1 is MNHEY and CDR2 SMNVEV (reference sequence).

The rearrangement links TRBV21-1 to TRBJ2-2; TRBD1, as called in the table, went unchecked against the DNA. TRBV21-1 is an annotated pseudogene. The CDR3 loop spans 18 amino acids. In DNA, the CDR3 is TGTGCCAGCAGCAAAGCCCGACAGGGGGCCTCGAACACCGGGGAGCTGTTTTTT. It yields the protein CASSKARQGASNTGELFF.

The V gene is TRBV5-1, the J gene TRBJ1-2; D call uncertain. V was trimmed by 4 bases and J by 8 bases, leaving 21 bases between them. This CDR3 has 15 residues. Looked up from germline, CDR1 is SGHRS and CDR2 is YFSETQ. The CDR3 loop reads CASSAGISGPRGYTF. The CDR3, as DNA: TGCGCCAGCAGCGCCGGAATTAGCGGGCCAAGAGGCTACACCTTC. Based on the CDR3 plus reference TRBV5-1 and TRBJ1-2, the full variable domain is KAGVTQTPRYLIKTRGQQVTLSCSPISGHRSVSWYQQTPGQGLQFLFEYFSETQRNKGNFPGRFSGRQFSNSRSEMNVSTLELGDSALYLCASSAGISGPRGYTFGSGTRLTVV.

This clone was counted a single time. CDR3 loop: CASSYEVDNEQFF. In DNA, the CDR3 is TGTGCCAGCAGTTACGAGGTCGACAATGAGCAGTTCTTC. This chain uses TRBV6-5 with TRBJ2-1; D is uncertain. Trimming removed 2 bases at V and 5 bases at J, with 7 bases between. The CDR3 extends over 13 amino acids. Germline V gene data show CDR1 as MNHEY and CDR2 as SVGAGI.

The chain couples TRBV15 to TRBJ2-7, with 10 bases lining up with TRBD2. The CDR3 extends over 16 amino acids. The trim removed 0 bases at V and 9 bases at J, leaving 11 bases unmatched. Germline assignment: CDR1 LNHNV and CDR2 YYDKDF (reference sequence). The CDR3 sequence is CATSRDRTSGLIAQYF. For the CDR3, the DNA is TGTGCCACCAGCAGAGATCGGACTAGCGGTCTTATTGCGCAGTACTTC.

V and J are TRBV9 and TRBJ2-7; 12 positions match TRBD2. Germline CDR1 SGDLS, CDR2 YYNGEE. The junction had 6 bases not matched to a gene; V was cut back by 3 bases and J by 5 bases. This CDR3 spans 15 amino acids. Here the CDR3 reads CASSGRLAGVNEQYF. Written as DNA, the CDR3 is TGTGCCAGCAGCGGAAGACTAGCGGGAGTTAACGAGCAGTACTTC.

The rearrangement uses TRBV2 and TRBJ2-5; D is unresolved. Judging by the DNA end, TRBJ2-7 fits better; the J call may be wrong. This CDR3 contains 11 residues. Per the germline V gene, CDR1 is SNHLY and CDR2 is FYNNEI. CDR3 sequence: CASSDLDEQYF. CDR3 nucleotides: TGTGCCAGCAGTGACCTCGACGAGCAGTACTTC.

A note on this clone: This sample also contains other DNA sequences that code for the same CDR3. V usage is TRBV5-6 and J usage is TRBJ2-5; D is perhaps TRBD1 (5 bases). V dropped 4 bases and J dropped 5 bases, with 18 bases sitting between them. This CDR3 has 15 residues. The germline gives CDR1 SGHDT, CDR2 YYEEEE. CDR3: CASSLYQGGAETQYF. Written as DNA, the CDR3 is TGTGCCAGCAGCCTGTACCAGGGTGGGGCCGAGACCCAGTACTTC.

The gene calls are TRBV27 and TRBJ1-2, with 9 bases aligning to TRBD1. The CDR3 length is 15 residues. V was pared by 5 bases and J by 4 bases, with 8 bases of the junction left unmatched. Per the germline V gene, CDR1 is MNHEY and CDR2 is SMNVEV (reference sequence). The CDR3 spells CASSTYRGRGYGYTF. The CDR3 DNA follows: TGTGCCAGCAGTACGTACAGGGGGCGCGGCTATGGCTACACCTTC.

The chain links TRBV30 to TRBJ2-2, with 8 bases identical to TRBD2. From germline, CDR1 is GTSNPN and CDR2 SVGIG (reference sequence). The length of the CDR3 is 16 residues. Trimming took 3 bases from V and 4 from J; bases not matched to a gene: 10. Here the CDR3 reads CAWRDSGTARTGELFF. As DNA, the CDR3 is TGTGCCTGGAGGGATAGCGGGACCGCCCGCACCGGGGAGCTGTTTTTT. Variable domain in full (rest from reference TRBV30 and TRBJ2-2): SQTIHQWPATLVQPVGSPLSLECTVEGTSNPNLYWYRQAAGRGLQLLFYSVGIGQISSEVPQNLSASRPQDRQFILSSKKLLLSDSGFYLCAWRDSGTARTGELFFGEGSRLTVL.

The V gene is TRBV11-2, the J gene TRBJ2-2; D is unclear. The CDR3 covers 15 residues. CDR1 and CDR2 from the germline V gene are SGHAT and FQNNGV. The V end lost 5 bases, the J end lost 1 base, and 11 bases lay between the germline ends. The CDR3, as DNA: TGTGCCAGCAGCCTAACGGACCGGAACACCGGGGAGCTGTTTTTT. It is translated as CASSLTDRNTGELFF. Complete variable domain (other parts from reference TRBV11-2 and TRBJ2-2): EAGVAQSPRYKIIEKRQSVAFWCNPISGHATLYWYQQILGQGPKLLIQFQNNGVVDDSQLPKDRFSAERLKGVDSTLKIQPAKLEDSAVYLCASSLTDRNTGELFFGEGSRLTVL.

The chain combines TRBV28 with TRBJ1-1; perhaps TRBD1 as D (5 bases). There are 17 residues in the CDR3. V shed 8 bases and J shed 3 bases, with 25 bases lying between them. The germline V gene encodes CDR1 MDHEN and CDR2 SYDVKM. CDR3 nucleotide sequence: TGTGCCAGCCCTGGGCCCTATCTCCAGGGAGGAGACACTGAAGCTTTCTTT. Protein product: CASPGPYLQGGDTEAFF.

The DNA of the CDR3 is TGTGCCACCAGCAGAGGAGGACAGAACACCGGGGAGCTGTTTTTT. This codes for CATSRGGQNTGELFF. The chain uses TRBV15 and TRBJ2-2, with D tentatively TRBD1 (5 bases). With 1 base removed from V and 1 base from J, the gap between germline ends came to 7 bases. The CDR3 runs to 15 residues. The germline gives CDR1 LNHNV, CDR2 YYDKDF (reference sequence).

The chain couples TRBV4-1 to TRBJ1-6; D is uncertain. From germline, CDR1 is MGHRA and CDR2 YSYEKL. Trimming shortened V by 4 bases and J by 7 bases, and 14 bases separated the two germline ends. The CDR3 runs to 15 residues. This chain's CDR3 is CASSRTGSLNSPLHF. Written as DNA, the CDR3 is TGCGCCAGCAGCCGCACGGGGAGTTTAAATTCACCCCTCCACTTT.

The V gene is TRBV5-5, the J gene TRBJ1-3; perhaps TRBD1 as D (6 bases). CDR3 length: 15 residues. The V end was cut by 2 bases, the J end by 0 bases, with 9 bases between. CDR1 SGHKS and CDR2 YYEKEE come from the germline V gene (reference sequence). For the CDR3, the DNA is TGTGCCAGCAGCTTTGGGACAAACTCTGGAAACACCATATATTTT. This sequence encodes CASSFGTNSGNTIYF. The whole variable domain, remainder taken from reference TRBV5-5 and TRBJ1-3, is DAGVTQSPTHLIKTRGQQVTLRCSPISGHKSVSWYQQVLGQGPQFIFQYYEKEERGRGNFPDRFSARQFPNYSSELNVNALLLGDSALYLCASSFGTNSGNTIYFGEGSWLTVV.

The chain carries TRBV20-1 and TRBJ2-7, with 9 bases that match TRBD1. Germline lookup yields CDR1 DFQATT and CDR2 SNEGSKA (reference sequence). CDR3 length: 11 residues. Here the CDR3 DNA reads TGCGGGGGACAGGGATCGGGCGAGCAGTACTTC. Translating gives CGGQGSGEQYF.

This rearrangement joins TRBV11-2 to TRBJ1-2; D unresolved. The germline V gene has CDR1 SGHAT and CDR2 FQNNGV. Trimming pared 0 bases from V and 8 bases from J, leaving 16 bases between. The CDR3 has 15 residues. The CDR3 nucleotides read TGTGCCAGCAGCTTAGAGCGGAGCTCCCTCGGGGGCTACACCTTC. This sequence encodes CASSLERSSLGGYTF.

The chain links TRBV19 to TRBJ1-1; the D gene is possibly TRBD1 (6 bases). The length of the CDR3 is 14 residues. Looked up from germline, CDR1 is LNHDA and CDR2 is SQIVND (reference sequence). The V end lost 3 bases, the J end lost 2 bases, and 10 bases lay between the germline ends. CDR3 nucleotide sequence: TGTGCCAGTAGTATGGGACAACCTAACACTGAAGCTTTCTTT. Translated, it gives CASSMGQPNTEAFF.

The genes are TRBV5-1 and TRBJ1-1; D gene ambiguous. CDR1 and CDR2 (germline): SGHRS, YFSETQ. CDR3 size: 14 residues. Trimming took off 0 bases at V and 4 bases at J, with 10 bases between the two ends. CDR3: CASSLEVGSTEAFF. The CDR3 DNA sequence: TGCGCCAGCAGCTTGGAGGTGGGGAGCACTGAAGCTTTCTTT.

V and J are TRBV28 and TRBJ1-2, with TRBD1 matching 7 bases. This CDR3 has 14 amino acids. The germline CDR1 and CDR2 sequences are MDHEN and SYDVKM. The trim removed 3 bases at V and 7 bases at J, leaving 8 bases unmatched. This CDR3 is CASSLRRGFGGYTF. The CDR3 region has the DNA TGTGCCAGCAGTTTGCGCAGGGGGTTTGGTGGCTACACCTTC.

The genes are TRBV6-6 and TRBJ2-1, with 12 bases that match TRBD2. CDR1 is MNHNY, CDR2 SVGAGI, per germline (reference sequence). Germline trimming cut 7 bases from V and 0 bases from J; bases unmatched to any gene: 1. The CDR3 extends over 15 amino acids. CDR3 coding DNA: TGTGCCAGCACACTAGCGGGAGGCTCCTACAATGAGCAGTTCTTC. It encodes CASTLAGGSYNEQFF.